The 5 T cell receptor beta chains in this list originate from one sample, sequenced in a study of blood T cell repertoires in COVID-19. Assay: immunoSEQ multiplex PCR; the TCRdb copy retains only in-frame clones and omits some. The sample carries some 48,000 clones, approximately 95% recorded once. Sequenced material: peripheral blood. The receptors were sampled from a man in his sixties with COVID-19, enrolled during active disease.

This chain links TRBV19 with TRBJ2-1, with 14 bases matching TRBD2. The germline V gene encodes CDR1 LNHDA and CDR2 SQIVND (reference sequence). V shed 9 bases, J shed 7 bases, and the junction held 14 bases outside the gene matches. CDR3 size: 17 residues. Written as DNA, the CDR3 is TGTGCCAGCAGTTTCGGGACTAGCGGGAGTTGGCAGAATGAGCAGTTCTTC. Its translation: CASSFGTSGSWQNEQFF.

In this sample, this clone turned up a few times. The rearrangement uses TRBV18 and TRBJ2-7; TRBD1 agrees at 7 bases. This CDR3 has 14 amino acids. The trim removed 0 bases at V and 6 bases at J, leaving 5 bases unmatched. Looked up from germline, CDR1 is KGHSH and CDR2 is LQKENI. CDR3 sequence (DNA): TGTGCCAGCTCACCACCGATGACAGGGAGCGAGCAGTACTTC. It is translated as CASSPPMTGSEQYF.

This chain links TRBV7-3 with TRBJ2-1; 9 positions agree with TRBD2. CDR3 length: 14 residues. CDR1 is SGHTA, CDR2 FQGTGA, per germline. V shed 2 bases, J shed 7 bases, and the junction held 3 bases outside the gene matches. Here the CDR3 DNA reads TGTGCCAGCAGCTTAGGACTAGCGAGGAATGAGCAGTTCTTC. It is translated as CASSLGLARNEQFF.

This sequence joins TRBV24-1 and TRBJ2-2; the D gene is possibly TRBD2 (7 bases). The germline CDR1 and CDR2 sequences are KGHDR and SFDVKD. The CDR3 has 16 amino acids. V was clipped by 9 bases and J by 4 bases, with 20 bases between them. The CDR3 sequence is CATRRGGRLGTGELFF. CDR3 sequence (DNA): TGTGCCACCCGTCGCGGGGGCCGTTTGGGCACCGGGGAGCTGTTTTTT.

The rearrangement uses TRBV30 and TRBJ1-2; D perhaps matches TRBD1 (6 bases). Looked up from germline, CDR1 is GTSNPN and CDR2 is SVGIG (reference sequence). Trimming cost V 4 bases and J 1 base, with 19 bases left between them. CDR3 length equals 16 residues. The DNA for the CDR3 is TGTGCCTGGACTCCACCCTGGACAGCCGTTAACTATGGCTACACCTTC. Its translation: CAWTPPWTAVNYGYTF.